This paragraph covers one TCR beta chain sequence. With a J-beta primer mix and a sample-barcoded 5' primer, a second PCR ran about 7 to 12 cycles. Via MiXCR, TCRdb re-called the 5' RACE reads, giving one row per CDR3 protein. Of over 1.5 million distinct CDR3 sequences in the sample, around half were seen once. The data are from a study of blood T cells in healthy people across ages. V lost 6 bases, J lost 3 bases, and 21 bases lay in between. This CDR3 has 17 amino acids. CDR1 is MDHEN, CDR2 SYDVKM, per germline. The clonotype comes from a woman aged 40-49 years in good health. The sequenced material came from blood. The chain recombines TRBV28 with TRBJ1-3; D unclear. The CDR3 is CASSVRMRTPFGNTIYF. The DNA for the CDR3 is TGTGCCAGCAGCGTCCGAATGCGGACCCCCTTTGGAAACACCATATATTTT.